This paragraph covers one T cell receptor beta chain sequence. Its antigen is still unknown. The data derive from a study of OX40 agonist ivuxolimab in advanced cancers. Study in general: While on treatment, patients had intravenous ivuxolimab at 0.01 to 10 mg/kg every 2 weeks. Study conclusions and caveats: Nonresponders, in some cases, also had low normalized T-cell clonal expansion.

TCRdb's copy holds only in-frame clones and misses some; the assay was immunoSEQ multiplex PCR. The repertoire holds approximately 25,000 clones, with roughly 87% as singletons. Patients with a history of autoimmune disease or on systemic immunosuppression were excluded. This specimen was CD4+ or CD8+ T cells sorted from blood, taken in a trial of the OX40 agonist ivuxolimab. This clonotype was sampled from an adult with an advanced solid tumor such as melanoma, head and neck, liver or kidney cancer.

CDR3 loop: CASSGTGISNQPQHF. CDR3 in DNA: TGTGCCAGCAGTGGGACAGGAATTAGCAATCAGCCCCAGCATTTT. This sequence joins TRBV2 and TRBJ1-5, with TRBD1 identical over 7 bases. Germline-derived CDR1 and CDR2 are SNHLY and FYNNEI. V was pared by 4 bases and J by 0 bases, with 3 bases of the junction left unmatched. The CDR3 sequence is 15 residues long.